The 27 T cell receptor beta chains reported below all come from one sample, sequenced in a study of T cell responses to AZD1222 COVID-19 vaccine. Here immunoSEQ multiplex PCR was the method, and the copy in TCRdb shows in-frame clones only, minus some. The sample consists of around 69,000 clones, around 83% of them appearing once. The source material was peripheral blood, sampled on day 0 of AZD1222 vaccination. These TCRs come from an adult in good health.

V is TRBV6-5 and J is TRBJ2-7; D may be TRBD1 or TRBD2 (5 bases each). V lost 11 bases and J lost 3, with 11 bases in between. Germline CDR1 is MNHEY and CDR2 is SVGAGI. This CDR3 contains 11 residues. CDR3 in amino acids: CAAGAGYEQYF. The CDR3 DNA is TGTGCCGCCGGGGCGGGCTACGAGCAGTACTTC.

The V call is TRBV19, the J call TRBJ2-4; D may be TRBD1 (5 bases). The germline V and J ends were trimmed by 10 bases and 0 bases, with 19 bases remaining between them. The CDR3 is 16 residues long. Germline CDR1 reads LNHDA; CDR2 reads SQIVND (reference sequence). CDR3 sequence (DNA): TGTGCCACCCGTTCACAGGATCAACTAGCCAAAAACATTCAGTACTTC. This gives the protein CATRSQDQLAKNIQYF.

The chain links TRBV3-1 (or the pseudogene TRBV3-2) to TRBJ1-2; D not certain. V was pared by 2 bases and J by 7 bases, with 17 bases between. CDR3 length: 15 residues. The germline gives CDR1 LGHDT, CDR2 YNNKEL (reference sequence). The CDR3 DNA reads TGTGCCAGCAGCCAAAACGGTCTTGCCGACGGTGGCTACACCTTC. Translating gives CASSQNGLADGGYTF.

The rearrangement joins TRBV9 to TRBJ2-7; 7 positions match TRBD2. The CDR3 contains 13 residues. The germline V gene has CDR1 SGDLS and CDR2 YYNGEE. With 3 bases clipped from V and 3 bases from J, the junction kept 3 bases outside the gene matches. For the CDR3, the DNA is TGTGCCAGCAGCGCGGGGACTAACTACGAGCAGTACTTC. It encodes CASSAGTNYEQYF. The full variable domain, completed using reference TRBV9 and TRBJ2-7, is DSGVTQTPKHLITATGQRVTLRCSPRSGDLSVYWYQQSLDQGLQFLIQYYNGEERAKGNILERFSAQQFPDLHSELNLSSLELGDSALYFCASSAGTNYEQYFGPGTRLTVT.

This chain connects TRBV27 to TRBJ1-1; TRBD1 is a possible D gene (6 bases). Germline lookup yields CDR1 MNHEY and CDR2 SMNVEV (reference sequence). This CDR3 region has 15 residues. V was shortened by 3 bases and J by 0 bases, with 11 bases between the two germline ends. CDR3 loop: CASSLGAAMNTEAFF. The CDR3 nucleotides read TGTGCCAGCAGTTTGGGGGCAGCCATGAACACTGAAGCTTTCTTT.

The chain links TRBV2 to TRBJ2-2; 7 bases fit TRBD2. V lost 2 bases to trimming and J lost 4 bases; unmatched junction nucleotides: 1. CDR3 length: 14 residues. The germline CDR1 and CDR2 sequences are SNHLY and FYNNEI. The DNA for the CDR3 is TGTGCCAGCAGTGAAAGGACTAGCACCGGGGAGCTGTTTTTT. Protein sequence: CASSERTSTGELFF.

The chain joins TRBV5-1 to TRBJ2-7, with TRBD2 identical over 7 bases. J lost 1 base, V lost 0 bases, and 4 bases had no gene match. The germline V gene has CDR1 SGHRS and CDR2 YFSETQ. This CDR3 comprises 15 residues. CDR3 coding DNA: TGCGCCAGCAGCTTGGACCGAGCGGGGTCCTACGAGCAGTACTTC. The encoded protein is CASSLDRAGSYEQYF.

Written as DNA, the CDR3 is TGTGCCAGCAGGAGGGGGGCGATGAATTCACCCCTCCACTTT. Protein: CASRRGAMNSPLHF. The chain uses TRBV2 and TRBJ1-6, with D perhaps matching TRBD1 (6 bases). This CDR3 has 14 residues. V lost 6 bases to trimming and J lost 7 bases, with 13 bases between them. Germline V gene lookup returns CDR1 SNHLY and CDR2 FYNNEI.

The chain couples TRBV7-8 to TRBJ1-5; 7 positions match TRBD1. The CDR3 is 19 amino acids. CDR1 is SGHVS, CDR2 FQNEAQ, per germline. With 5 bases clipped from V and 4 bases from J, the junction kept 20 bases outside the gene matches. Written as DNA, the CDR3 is TGTGCCAGCAGCCCCATAATTCGACCCATACAGGGGAGGAATCAGCCCCAGCATTTT. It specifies CASSPIIRPIQGRNQPQHF.

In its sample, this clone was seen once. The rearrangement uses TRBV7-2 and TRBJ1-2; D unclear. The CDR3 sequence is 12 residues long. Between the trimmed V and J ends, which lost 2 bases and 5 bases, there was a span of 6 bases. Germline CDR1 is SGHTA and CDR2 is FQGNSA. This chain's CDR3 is CASSLNRYGYTF. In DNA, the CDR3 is TGTGCCAGCAGCTTAAATCGATATGGCTACACCTTC.

CDR3 DNA sequence: TGTGCCAGCAGCTTAGCGAGCAGGGTAGTAGGGAAGTATTCACCCCTCCACTTT. It specifies CASSLASRVVGKYSPLHF. V usage is TRBV7-2 and J usage is TRBJ1-6; D might be TRBD1 (5 bases). The V gene's germline CDR1 is SGHTA and CDR2 FQGNSA. Trimming removed 0 bases from V and 8 bases from J, with 20 bases in between. This CDR3 has 18 residues.

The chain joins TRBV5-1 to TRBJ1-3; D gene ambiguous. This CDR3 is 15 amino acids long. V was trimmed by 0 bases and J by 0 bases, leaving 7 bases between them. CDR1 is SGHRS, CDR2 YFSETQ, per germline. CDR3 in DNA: TGCGCCAGCAGCTTGGATGGGCTCTCTGGAAACACCATATATTTT. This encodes CASSLDGLSGNTIYF. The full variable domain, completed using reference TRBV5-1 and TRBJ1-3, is KAGVTQTPRYLIKTRGQQVTLSCSPISGHRSVSWYQQTPGQGLQFLFEYFSETQRNKGNFPGRFSGRQFSNSRSEMNVSTLELGDSALYLCASSLDGLSGNTIYFGEGSWLTVV.

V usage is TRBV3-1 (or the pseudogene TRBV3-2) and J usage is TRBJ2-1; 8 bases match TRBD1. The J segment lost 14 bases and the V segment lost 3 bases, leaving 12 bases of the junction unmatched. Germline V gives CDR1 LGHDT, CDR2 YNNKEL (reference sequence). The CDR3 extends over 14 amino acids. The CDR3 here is CASSQTGVDGGEFF. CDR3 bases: TGTGCCAGCAGCCAGACAGGGGTCGATGGGGGTGAGTTCTTC.

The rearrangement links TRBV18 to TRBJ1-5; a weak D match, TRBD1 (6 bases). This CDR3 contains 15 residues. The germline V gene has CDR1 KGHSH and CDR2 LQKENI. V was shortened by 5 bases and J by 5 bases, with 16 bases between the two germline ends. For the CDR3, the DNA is TGTGCCAGCTCAGTGACAGGAAGTGCCGATCAGCCCCAGCATTTT. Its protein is CASSVTGSADQPQHF. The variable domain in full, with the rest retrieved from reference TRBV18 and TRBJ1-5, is NAGVMQNPRHLVRRRGQEARLRCSPMKGHSHVYWYRQLPEEGLKFMVYLQKENIIDESGMPKERFSAEFPKEGPSILRIQQVVRGDSAAYFCASSVTGSADQPQHFGDGTRLSIL.

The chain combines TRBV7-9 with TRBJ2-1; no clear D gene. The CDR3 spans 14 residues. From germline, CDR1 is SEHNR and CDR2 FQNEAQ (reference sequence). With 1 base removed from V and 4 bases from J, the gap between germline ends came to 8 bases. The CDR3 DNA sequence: TGTGCCAGCAGCTTAGGACATACGTACAATGAGCAGTTCTTC. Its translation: CASSLGHTYNEQFF.

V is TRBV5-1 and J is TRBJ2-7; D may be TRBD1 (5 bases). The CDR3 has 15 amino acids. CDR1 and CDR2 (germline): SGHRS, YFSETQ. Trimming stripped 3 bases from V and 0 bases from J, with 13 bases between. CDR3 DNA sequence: TGCGCCAGCAGCTCCCTAACAGGTCACTCCTACGAGCAGTACTTC. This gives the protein CASSSLTGHSYEQYF.

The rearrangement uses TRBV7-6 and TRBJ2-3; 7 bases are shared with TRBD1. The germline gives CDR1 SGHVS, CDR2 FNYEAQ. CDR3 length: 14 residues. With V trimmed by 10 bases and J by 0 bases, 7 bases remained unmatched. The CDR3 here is CANWTGTSTDTQYF. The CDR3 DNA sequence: TGTGCCAACTGGACAGGTACTAGCACAGATACGCAGTATTTT.

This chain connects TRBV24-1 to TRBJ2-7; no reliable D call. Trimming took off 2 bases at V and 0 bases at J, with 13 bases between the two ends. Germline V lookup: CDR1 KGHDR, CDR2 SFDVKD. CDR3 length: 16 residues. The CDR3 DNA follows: TGTGCCACCAGTGATTCGTCGGACGGATCCTCCTACGAGCAGTACTTC. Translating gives CATSDSSDGSSYEQYF.

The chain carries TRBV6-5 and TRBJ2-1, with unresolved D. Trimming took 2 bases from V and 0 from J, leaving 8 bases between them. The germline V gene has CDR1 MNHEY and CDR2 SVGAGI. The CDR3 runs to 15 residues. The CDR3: CASSYARSSYNEQFF. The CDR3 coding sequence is TGTGCCAGCAGTTACGCCAGGAGCTCCTACAATGAGCAGTTCTTC.

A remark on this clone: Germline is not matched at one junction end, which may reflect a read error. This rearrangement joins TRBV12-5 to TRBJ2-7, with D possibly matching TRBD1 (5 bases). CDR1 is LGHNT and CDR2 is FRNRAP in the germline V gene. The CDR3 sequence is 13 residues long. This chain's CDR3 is CASGTHHDSYDNF. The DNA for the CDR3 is TGTGCTAGTGGTACACACCACGACAGTTACGACAACTTC.

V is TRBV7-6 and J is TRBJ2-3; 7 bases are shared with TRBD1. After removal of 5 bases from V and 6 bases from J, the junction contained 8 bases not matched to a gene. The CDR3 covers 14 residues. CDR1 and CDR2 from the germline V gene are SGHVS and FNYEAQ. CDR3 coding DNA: TGTGCCAGCAGCCGGACAGGTCTTAGGGATACGCAGTATTTT. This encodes CASSRTGLRDTQYF. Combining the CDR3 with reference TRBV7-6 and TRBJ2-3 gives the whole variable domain GAGVSQSPRYKVTKRGQDVALRCDPISGHVSLYWYRQALGQGPEFLTYFNYEAQQDKSGLPNDRFSAERPEGSISTLTIQRTEQRDSAMYRCASSRTGLRDTQYFGPGTRLTVL.

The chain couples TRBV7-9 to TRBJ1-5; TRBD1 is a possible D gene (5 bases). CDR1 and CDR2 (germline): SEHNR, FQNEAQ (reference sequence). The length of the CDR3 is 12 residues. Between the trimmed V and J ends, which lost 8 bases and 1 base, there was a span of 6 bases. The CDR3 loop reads CASRDSNQPQHF. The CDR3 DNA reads TGTGCCAGCCGGGACAGCAATCAGCCCCAGCATTTT.

The CDR3 spells CASSPRRARNYGYTF. CDR3 DNA: TGTGCCAGCAGTCCGCGACGGGCGAGGAACTATGGCTACACCTTC. The genes are TRBV6-2 or TRBV6-3 and TRBJ1-2; D gene ambiguous. The length of the CDR3 is 15 residues. Between the trimmed V and J ends, which lost 5 bases and 2 bases, there was a span of 15 bases. CDR1 is MNHEY, CDR2 SVGEGT, per germline.

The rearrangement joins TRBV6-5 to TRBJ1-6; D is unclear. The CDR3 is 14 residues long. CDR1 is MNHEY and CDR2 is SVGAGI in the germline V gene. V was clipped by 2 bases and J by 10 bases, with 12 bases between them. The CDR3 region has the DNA TGTGCCAGCAGTTACAGACCCGGATGGTCACCCCTCCACTTT. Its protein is CASSYRPGWSPLHF.

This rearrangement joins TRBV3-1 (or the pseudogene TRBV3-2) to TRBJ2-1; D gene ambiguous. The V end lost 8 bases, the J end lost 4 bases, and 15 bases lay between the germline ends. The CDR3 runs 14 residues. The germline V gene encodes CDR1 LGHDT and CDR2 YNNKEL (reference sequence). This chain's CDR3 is CASGSRTRYNEQFF. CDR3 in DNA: TGTGCCAGCGGTTCTAGAACCCGATACAATGAGCAGTTCTTC.

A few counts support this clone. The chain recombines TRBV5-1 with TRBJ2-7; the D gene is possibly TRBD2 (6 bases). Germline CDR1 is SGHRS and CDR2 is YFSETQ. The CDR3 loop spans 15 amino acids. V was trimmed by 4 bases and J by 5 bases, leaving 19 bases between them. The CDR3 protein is CASSIQWGVGNEQYF. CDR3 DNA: TGCGCCAGCAGCATCCAATGGGGGGTAGGAAACGAGCAGTACTTC.

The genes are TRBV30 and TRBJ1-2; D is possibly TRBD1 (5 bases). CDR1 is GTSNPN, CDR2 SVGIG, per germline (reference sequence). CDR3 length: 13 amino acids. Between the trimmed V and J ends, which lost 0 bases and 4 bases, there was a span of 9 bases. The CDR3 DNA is TGTGCCTGGAGTGTTCAGGGTGCCTATGGCTACACCTTC. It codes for CAWSVQGAYGYTF.